This T cell receptor (beta chain) was obtained from a study of shared clonotypes between healthy human individuals (TCRdb year 2020). About the study as a whole: The cohort included a few men and a couple of women between 18 and 49 years of age. For each donor, CD4 naive and CD4 memory were each given three plates, CD8 naive was given two plates, and CD8 memory was given one plate. To estimate repertoire size and how much clonotype sharing occurs between individuals, the study deeply sequenced the blood TCR repertoires of roughly 5 healthy adults. Libraries were prepared and TCR repertoires were sequenced by different laboratories using diverse techniques, in order to increase sequencing depth and limit assay-specific biases. Each donor's leukapheresis produced roughly between roughly 0.85 and 10 billion PBMCs.

The donors were healthy, HIV-negative adults with no recently reported acute infections or vaccinations. Only Caucasian adults living in Nashville, Tennessee, USA were represented among the donors. CD4+ T cells were enriched through magnetic negative selection, after which naive cells were positively selected on CD45RA and the remaining negative fraction served as the memory subset. Blood was collected by leukapheresis, and PBMCs were isolated by Ficoll-Histopaque density gradient centrifugation and then cryopreserved in liquid nitrogen vapor phase. Analytical flow cytometry was used to check the purity and quantity of each magnetically sorted T cell population. Each sorted fraction had its genomic DNA isolated and then quantified by UV absorbance on a Nanodrop 2000c. Study-wide findings and limitations: Naive subsets generally had larger estimated clonotype richness than memory subsets did. Pairwise subsampling led to the expectation that sequencing depth would affect the degree of clonotype sharing among donors. Sampling was limited to blood, and TCR repertoires in tissue likely differ from TCR repertoires in blood. Clonotypes shared by all four sorted-subset donors showed higher generation probabilities than non-shared clonotypes. The genetic and exposure-history diversity represented was limited by the small number of donors. Across several donors, approximately 5% of naive CD4, more than 3% of naive CD8, 2.3% of memory CD4, and approximately 0.4% of memory CD8 clonotypes were shared. Rarefaction of sorted-subset datasets indicated incomplete sequencing despite the large sequencing depth.

TCR CDR3 regions were amplified from genomic DNA by multiplex PCR using the deep immunoSEQ assay. Genomic DNA extracted from each cell subset was distributed evenly over all wells of several immunoSEQ 96-well plates, and each plate served as one replicate. For sorted subsets, about 220 ng of genomic DNA, equivalent to some 33,000 T cell genomes, went into each replicate PCR. Purified libraries were quantified with a Qubit 3.0 fluorometer, sized on a Bioanalyzer 2100, and re-quantified with the KAPA Library Quantification kit. Every immunoSEQ 96-well plate was sequenced on a separate single-read 150-cycle Illumina NextSeq 550 flow cell. On the study's bioinformatics: Because the immunoSEQ output included only junctional sequences and no quality scores, the filtering could not be the same as the filtering used for full-length reads. Sequences were annotated with PyIR, a Python wrapper for IgBLAST v1.9, and V/J genes and CDR3 were assigned using IMGT germline references. Any read was removed if the V/J assignment was weak (E-value above 1e-6), the CDR3 was missing, or the read contained stop codons, out-of-frame junctions, or ambiguous translated residues. V3J clonotypes were defined as sequences sharing the same inferred V gene, J gene, and CDR3 amino acid sequence. Percentage overlap between repertoires was calculated by dividing the number of shared unique clonotypes by the size of the smaller repertoire. Richness of each repertoire was evaluated using RTK rarefaction, the Chao1 estimator, and Recon v2.1 estimates of unobserved clonotypes. Generation probabilities for all TCRbeta clonotypes obtained by the gDNA method from a few donors were computed using OLGA. TCRdb carries this immuneACCESS record with in-frame sequences only. Its versions omit some clonotypes, under half of them owing to an unresolved V gene in the studies checked, with the rest unexplained. The DNA was the basis for D and trimming; V, J and clone size are from that table. Recorded for this sample are 500,000 to 550,000 clones; around 96% of them occurred a single time. The ten largest clones represent nearly 0.065% of the sample.

Notes on this clone: Its target antigen remains unknown. No qualities accompany the bases; no much larger clone lies one base away.

The cysteine opens and the phenylalanine closes a CDR3 of 13 amino acids. Just the 39-base CDR3 DNA is kept, in frame starting at base 1. Based on the germline V gene, the CDR1 and CDR2 sequences are SGHTS and YDEGEE. Trimming takes 4 bases from V and 1 base from J, and the germline ends sit 9 bases apart. This clonotype originated in a young woman in good health. Source material: naive CD4+ T cells sorted from blood. The cell subset or site label corresponds to: CD45RA+ positively selected. This sequence uses TRBV5-8 and TRBJ2-7; the D segment cannot be called with confidence. The nucleotides read TGTGCCAGCAGCCGTTCGAATTCCTACGAGCAGTACTTC. It translates as CASSRSNSYEQYF.